Listed here is a single TCR beta chain. The target of this receptor is not known. No much larger clonotype is one base removed from it; base qualities were not supplied. One collaborating source in Seattle enrolled patients while the patients were actively infected and followed the patients over time throughout the course of disease. Each collaborating institution followed its own protocols to collect whole blood in K2EDTA tubes. Collaborator samples were shipped for TCRbeta analysis as frozen whole blood, isolated PBMCs, or DNA extracted from either sample type. This entry is derived from a study of blood T cell repertoires in COVID-19 (dated by TCRdb to between 2020 and 2021). About the study as a whole: Samples from collaborators originated in the United States, Italy and Spain and spanned both the acute and convalescent phases of COVID-19. Samples came from the ongoing ImmuneRACE study (first 160 participants) plus 1,254 subjects from 6 global collaborators. The repertoires were made available in a free public database intended to serve as a resource for research on the immune response to SARS-CoV-2. A de-identified subject ID, COVID-19 status, age in years and sex were almost always included in the sample metadata. The prospective study material was composed of cDNA or gDNA derived from T cells, B-cell-depleted T cells, or PBMCs. Where HLA class I and class II types were available, the types were taken from metadata supplied by the sample provider, not from assay-based typing. Subjects who had been exposed to COVID-19, were actively infected with it, or had recovered from it provided the deeply sampled blood TCRbeta repertoires that made up the dataset.

TCRbeta CDR3 regions were amplified from genomic DNA by means of the immunoSEQ Assay, a bias-controlled multiplex PCR. Under the source paper's analysis protocol: Nucleated cell counts per sample were estimated from amplification of reference gene primers within the assay. Sequence reads were collapsed and filtered to measure the absolute abundance of every unique TCRbeta CDR3 rearrangement. For each sample, productive Simpson clonality was calculated as the square root of Simpson's diversity index across productive rearrangements. TCRdb provides this immuneACCESS table in a form limited to in-frame rearrangements. Some clones are lacking; in checked studies, under half of them reflect an unresolved V gene, and why the rest are absent is not known. That table gives V, J and clone size, and the DNA gave D and trimming. The sample table shows about 120,000 clones, and roughly 90% are seen once. Of the sample, about 4.6% is held by the ten largest clones.

Here is what the overall study found, with its caveats: How much clinical and demographic metadata was included differed by source and by participant, and the metadata was provided uncurated.

V gives up 0 bases and J gives up 1 base, and the segment between their germline ends measures 8 bases. The CDR3 goes from the cysteine to the phenylalanine over 14 residues. The retained sequence is limited to the CDR3, 42 bases, with the frame set at the first base. CDR1 is given as SGDLS and CDR2 as YYNGEE, both from the germline V gene. Source material: peripheral blood. This receptor was obtained from a man in his fifties or sixties with COVID-19, enrolled during active disease. Recombination linked TRBV9 to TRBJ2-7; the D gene identity is not certain. The CDR3 reads CASSVDVLSYEQYF. The sequence in DNA is TGTGCCAGCAGCGTAGACGTGCTATCCTACGAGCAGTACTTC. Where the CDR3 stops, the reference TRBV9 and TRBJ2-7 genes take over; the full variable domain is DSGVTQTPKHLITATGQRVTLRCSPRSGDLSVYWYQQSLDQGLQFLIQYYNGEERAKGNILERFSAQQFPDLHSELNLSSLELGDSALYFCASSVDVLSYEQYFGPGTRLTVT.